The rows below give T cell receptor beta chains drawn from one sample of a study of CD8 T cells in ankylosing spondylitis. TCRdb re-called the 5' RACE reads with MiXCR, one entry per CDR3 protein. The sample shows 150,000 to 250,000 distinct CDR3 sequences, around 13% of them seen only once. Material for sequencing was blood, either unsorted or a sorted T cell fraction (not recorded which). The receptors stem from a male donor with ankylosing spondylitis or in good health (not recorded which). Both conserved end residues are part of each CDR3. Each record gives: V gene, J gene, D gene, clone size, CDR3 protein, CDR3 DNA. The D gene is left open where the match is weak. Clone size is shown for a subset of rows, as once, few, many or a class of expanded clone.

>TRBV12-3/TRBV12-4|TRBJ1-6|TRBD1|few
CASSTTGLNSPLHF
TGTGCCAGCAGTACGACAGGGCTTAATTCACCCCTCCACTTT
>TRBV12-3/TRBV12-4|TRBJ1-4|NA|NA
CASRGGGEKLFF
TGTGCCAGCAGGGGGGGAGGTGAAAAACTGTTTTTT
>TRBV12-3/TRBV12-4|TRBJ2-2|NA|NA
CASGTGATGELFF
TGTGCCAGCGGTACAGGCGCAACCGGGGAGCTGTTTTTT
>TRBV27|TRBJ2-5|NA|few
CASSLRDPLFRETQYF
TGTGCCAGCAGTCTCCGGGACCCCCTTTTCAGGGAGACCCAGTACTTC
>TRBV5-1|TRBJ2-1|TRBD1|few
CASSAGQGSYNEQFF
TGCGCCAGCAGCGCGGGACAGGGTAGTTACAATGAGCAGTTCTTC
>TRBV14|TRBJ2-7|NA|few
CASSSGSTVYEQYF
TGTGCCAGCAGTTCCGGTAGCACGGTCTACGAGCAGTACTTC
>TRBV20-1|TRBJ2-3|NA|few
CSARTDYTDTQYF
TGCAGTGCCAGGACAGATTACACAGATACGCAGTATTTT
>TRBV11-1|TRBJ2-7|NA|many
CASSAWGQDYEQYF
TGTGCCAGCAGCGCTTGGGGACAAGACTACGAGCAGTACTTC
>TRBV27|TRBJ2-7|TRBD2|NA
CASSVAGGVSYEQYF
TGTGCCAGCAGTGTAGCGGGAGGAGTGTCCTACGAGCAGTACTTC
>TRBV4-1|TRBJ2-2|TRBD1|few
CASSQQPWDSTGELFF
TGCGCCAGCAGCCAACAGCCGTGGGACAGCACCGGGGAGCTGTTTTTT
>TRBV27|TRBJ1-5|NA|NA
CASSLRVGQPQHF
TGTGCCAGCAGTTTGCGGGTGGGTCAGCCCCAGCATTTT
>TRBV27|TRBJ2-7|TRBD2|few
CASTPAGGASYEQYF
TGTGCCAGCACTCCAGCGGGGGGGGCCTCCTACGAGCAGTACTTC
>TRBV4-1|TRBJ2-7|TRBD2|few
CASSQGGGSFYEQYF
TGCGCCAGCAGCCAAGGCGGGGGATCTTTCTACGAGCAGTACTTC